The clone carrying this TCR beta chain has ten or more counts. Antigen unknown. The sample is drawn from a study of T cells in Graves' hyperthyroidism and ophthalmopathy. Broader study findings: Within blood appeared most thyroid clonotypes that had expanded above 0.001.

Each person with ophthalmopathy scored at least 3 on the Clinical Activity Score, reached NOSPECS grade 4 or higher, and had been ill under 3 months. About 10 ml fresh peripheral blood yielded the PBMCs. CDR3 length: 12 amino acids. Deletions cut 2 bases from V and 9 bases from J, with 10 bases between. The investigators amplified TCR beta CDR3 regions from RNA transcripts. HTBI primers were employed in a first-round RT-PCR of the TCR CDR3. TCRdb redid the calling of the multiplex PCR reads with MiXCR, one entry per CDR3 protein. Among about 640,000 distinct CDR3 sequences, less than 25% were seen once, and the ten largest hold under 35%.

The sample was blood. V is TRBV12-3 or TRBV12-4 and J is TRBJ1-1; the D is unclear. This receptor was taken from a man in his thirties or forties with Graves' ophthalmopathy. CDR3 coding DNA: TGTGCCAGCAGTTTAACCCGCGGGAAAGCTTTCTTT. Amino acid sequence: CASSLTRGKAFF.